This T cell receptor beta chain was profiled in a study of T cells expressing NK-cell markers. Across the whole study: It was sorted CD3+CD56-NKG2C+, CD3+CD56+NKG2C- and CD3+CD56+NKG2C+ T cells that provided the TCR beta repertoires. Among eight sequenced donors, seven carried HCMV seropositivity while one was seronegative.

Per germline, CDR1 SQVTM and CDR2 ANQGSEA. The CDR3 length is 13 residues. A 5'RACE template switching approach incorporating UMIs was used to make TCR beta cDNA. From the 5' RACE reads, TCRdb lists one entry per CDR3 protein and no DNA. This table holds hundreds of thousands of distinct CDR3 sequences. Input material: blood T cells: a sorted CD56 or NKG2C T cell subset, CD4+ or CD8+ T cells, or bulk PBMC T cells (not recorded which). This clonotype was sampled from a woman aged 18 to 75 in good health. V usage is TRBV29-1 and J usage is TRBJ2-5. The CDR3 loop reads CSAARQVQETQYF.